This T cell receptor (beta chain) is drawn from a study of blood T cells in healthy people across ages. CDR1 and CDR2 (germline): MGHRA, YSYEKL. CDR3 length: 16 amino acids. Sample-barcoded 5' priming and a J-beta primer mix drove a second PCR of about 7 to 11 cycles. MiXCR, applied by TCRdb to the 5' RACE reads, yields one record per CDR3 protein. The sample includes 1.6 million or so distinct CDR3 sequences, around 36% seen only once; the top ten take around 11%. Turning to this clonotype: One end of the junction does not line up with germline, which may come from a read error.

The receptor was derived from a woman aged 30 to 39 in good health. This chain connects TRBV4-1 to TRBJ2-2, with TRBD1 as a possible D gene (5 bases). Sample: blood. CDR3 sequence (DNA): TGCGCCAGCAGCCCAAGGGCAGGGTGGTACACCAGGGAGCTGTTTTTT. This gives the protein CASSPRAGWYTRELFF.